This T cell receptor (beta chain) was found in a study of control samples from healthy donors and cancer patients. The length of the CDR3 is 16 residues. The germline V gene has CDR1 LNHNV and CDR2 YYDKDF (reference sequence). With V trimmed by 2 bases and J by 9 bases, 5 bases remained unmatched. Sequenced by immunoSEQ multiplex PCR; TCRdb stores in-frame clones only, minus some. This sample has about 130,000 clones, with 90% to 95% found just once. The chain joins TRBV15 to TRBJ2-2; 14 nucleotides align to TRBD2. Sequenced input: PBMCs. This clonotype was obtained from a man aged 60-69 years with colorectal cancer. CDR3: CATSRRLAGGLRELFF. DNA of the CDR3: TGTGCCACCAGCAGAAGACTAGCGGGGGGGCTAAGGGAGCTGTTTTTT.